This T cell receptor (beta chain) was identified during a study of T cells in Graves' hyperthyroidism and ophthalmopathy. Study-wide findings and caveats: In validation, the model predicted ophthalmopathy. These predictions came a median approximately 6.5 months before onset.

Germline CDR1 and CDR2: DFQATT and SNEGSKA (reference sequence). The length of the CDR3 is 14 residues. V was pared by 8 bases and J by 0 bases, with 5 bases of the junction left unmatched. On this clonotype itself: What it recognizes is unknown.

Amplified regions were TCR beta CDR3 sequences from RNA transcripts. First-round RT-PCR of the TCR CDR3 relied on the HTBI primer set. One entry per CDR3 protein, called by TCRdb with MiXCR from the multiplex PCR reads. In the table there are some 620,000 distinct CDR3 sequences, under 20% of which are singletons. The chain uses TRBV20-1 and TRBJ2-1; TRBD2 aligns across 9 bases. This TCR was recovered from a woman aged 25 to 45 with Graves' hyperthyroidism. Sequenced input: blood. As DNA, the CDR3 is TGCAGTCAGCTAGCGGGACACTCCTACAATGAGCAGTTCTTC. Translating it yields CSQLAGHSYNEQFF.